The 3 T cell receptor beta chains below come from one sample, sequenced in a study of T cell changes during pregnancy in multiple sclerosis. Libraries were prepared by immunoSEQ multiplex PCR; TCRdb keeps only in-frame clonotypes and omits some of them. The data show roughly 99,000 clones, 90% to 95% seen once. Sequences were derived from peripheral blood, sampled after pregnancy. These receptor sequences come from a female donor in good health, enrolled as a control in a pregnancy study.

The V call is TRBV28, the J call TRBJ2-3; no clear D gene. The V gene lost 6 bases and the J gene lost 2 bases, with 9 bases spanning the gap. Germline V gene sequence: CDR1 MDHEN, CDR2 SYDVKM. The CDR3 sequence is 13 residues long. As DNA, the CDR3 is TGTGCCAGCAGCCTTACCTACACAGATACGCAGTATTTT. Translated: CASSLTYTDTQYF.

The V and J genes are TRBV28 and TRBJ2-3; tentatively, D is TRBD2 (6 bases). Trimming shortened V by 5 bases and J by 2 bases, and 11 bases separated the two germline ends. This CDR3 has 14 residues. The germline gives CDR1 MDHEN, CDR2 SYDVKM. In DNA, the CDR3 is TGTGCCAGCAGTACTGGGGGGACCACAGATACGCAGTATTTT. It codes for CASSTGGTTDTQYF. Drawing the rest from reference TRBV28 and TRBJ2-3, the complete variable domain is DVKVTQSSRYLVKRTGEKVFLECVQDMDHENMFWYRQDPGLGLRLIYFSYDVKMKEKGDIPEGYSVSREKKERFSLILESASTNQTSMYLCASSTGGTTDTQYFGPGTRLTVL.

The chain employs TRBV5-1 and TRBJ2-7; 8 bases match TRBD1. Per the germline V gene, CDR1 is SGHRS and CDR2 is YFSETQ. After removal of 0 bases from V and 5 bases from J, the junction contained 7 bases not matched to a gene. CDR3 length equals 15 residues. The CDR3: CASSLAGDRRDEQYF. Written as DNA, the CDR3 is TGCGCCAGCAGCTTGGCCGGGGACAGGCGGGACGAGCAGTACTTC.